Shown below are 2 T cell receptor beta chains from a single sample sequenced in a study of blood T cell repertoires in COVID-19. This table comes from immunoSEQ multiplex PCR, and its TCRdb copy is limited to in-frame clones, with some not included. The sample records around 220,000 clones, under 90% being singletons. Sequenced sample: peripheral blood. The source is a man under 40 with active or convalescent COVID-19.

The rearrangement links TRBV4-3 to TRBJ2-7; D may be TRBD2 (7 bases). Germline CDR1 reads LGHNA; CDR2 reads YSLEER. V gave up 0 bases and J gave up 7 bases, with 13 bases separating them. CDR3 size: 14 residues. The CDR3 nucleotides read TGCGCCAGCAGCCAAGATGGGGGGGGCGAAGAGCAGTACTTC. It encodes CASSQDGGGEEQYF.

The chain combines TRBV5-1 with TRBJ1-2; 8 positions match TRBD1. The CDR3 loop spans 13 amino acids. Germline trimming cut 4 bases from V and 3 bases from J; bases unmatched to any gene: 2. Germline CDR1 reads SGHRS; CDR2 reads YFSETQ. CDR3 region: CASSQTGDYGYTF. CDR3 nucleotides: TGCGCCAGCAGCCAGACAGGGGACTATGGCTACACCTTC.